Presented here are 28 T cell receptor beta chains from one specimen sequenced in a study of blood T cell repertoires in COVID-19. Produced via immunoSEQ multiplex PCR; TCRdb's table is partial and in-frame only. The top ten clones hold 15% of a sample with about 88,000 clones, 87% of them seen once. Sequencing was done on a sample of peripheral blood. Receptors were obtained from a male donor with acute or convalescent COVID-19.

The genes are TRBV21-1 and TRBJ1-2; TRBD1, as called in the table, went unchecked against the DNA. TRBV21-1 is termed a pseudogene. The CDR3 covers 13 residues. Written as DNA, the CDR3 is TGTGCCAGTGGACAGGGTATCGGCTATGGCTACACCTTC. It yields the protein CASGQGIGYGYTF.

This clone has only a few counts. This chain joins TRBV7-8 and TRBJ1-1; a weak D match, TRBD1 (5 bases). CDR3 size: 15 residues. V lost 5 bases and J 4 bases, leaving 17 bases between the germline ends. The V gene's germline CDR1 is SGHVS and CDR2 FQNEAQ. This CDR3 reads CASSRISGQTTEAFF. Here the CDR3 DNA reads TGTGCCAGCAGCCGAATTTCCGGACAAACCACTGAAGCTTTCTTT. Looking up the rest from reference TRBV7-8 and TRBJ1-1 gives the full variable domain: GAGVSQSPRYKVAKRGQDVALRCDPISGHVSLFWYQQALGQGPEFLTYFQNEAQLDKSGLPSDRFFAERPEGSVSTLKIQRTQQEDSAVYLCASSRISGQTTEAFFGQGTRLTVV.

The V call is TRBV12-3 or TRBV12-4, the J call TRBJ2-1, with D tentatively TRBD2 (6 bases). This CDR3 contains 12 residues. Between the trimmed V and J ends, which lost 6 bases and 9 bases, there was a span of 12 bases. CDR3 coding DNA: TGTGCCAGCAGCACACTAGCAGGTGAGCAGTTCTTC. Protein: CASSTLAGEQFF.

The V and J genes are TRBV2 and TRBJ2-3; 9 positions match TRBD1. The trim removed 8 bases at V and 2 bases at J, leaving 5 bases unmatched. Per the germline V gene, CDR1 is SNHLY and CDR2 is FYNNEI. The CDR3 is 14 residues long. The CDR3 spells CASCRDRATDTQYF. The DNA of the CDR3 is TGTGCCAGCTGCCGGGACAGGGCCACAGATACGCAGTATTTT. The full variable domain, its missing parts supplied by reference TRBV2 and TRBJ2-3, is EPEVTQTPSHQVTQMGQEVILRCVPISNHLYFYWYRQILGQKVEFLVSFYNNEISEKSEIFDDQFSVERPDGSNFTLKIRSTKLEDSAMYFCASCRDRATDTQYFGPGTRLTVL.

The chain's CDR3 is CASSRTGGSSGNTIYF. In DNA, the CDR3 is TGTGCCAGTAGCAGGACAGGGGGCTCATCCGGAAACACCATATATTTT. The chain employs TRBV19 and TRBJ1-3; 11 bases line up with TRBD1. The CDR3 is 16 amino acids. CDR1 is LNHDA, CDR2 SQIVND, per germline (reference sequence). The junction had 8 bases not matched to a gene; V was cut back by 6 bases and J by 4 bases.

The CDR3 protein is CASSQDLVGELFF. The CDR3, as DNA: TGTGCCAGCAGCCAAGATCTTGTCGGGGAGCTGTTTTTT. This sequence joins TRBV14 and TRBJ2-2; D call uncertain. In germline, CDR1 is SGHDN, CDR2 FVKESK. V lost 0 bases to trimming and J lost 7 bases, with 6 bases between them. The CDR3 consists of 13 residues.

The chain carries TRBV7-9 and TRBJ1-2; tentative D call: TRBD1 (6 bases). CDR1 SEHNR and CDR2 FQNEAQ come from the germline V gene (reference sequence). The CDR3 has 13 amino acids. The V and J ends lost 3 bases and 3 bases respectively, with 8 bases between them. The CDR3 loop reads CASSFNRDYGYTF. The CDR3 DNA reads TGTGCCAGCAGCTTTAACAGGGACTATGGCTACACCTTC.

The chain uses TRBV7-9 and TRBJ2-1; D might be TRBD1 (5 bases). The CDR3 runs to 15 residues. The V gene lost 3 bases and the J gene lost 2 bases, with 11 bases spanning the gap. Germline CDR1 and CDR2: SEHNR and FQNEAQ (reference sequence). CDR3 DNA: TGTGCCAGCAGCTTTGCTTCAGGGCCCTACAATGAGCAGTTCTTC. Its translation is CASSFASGPYNEQFF.

The chain links TRBV11-1 to TRBJ2-1; TRBD2 matches at 12 bases. V was pared by 1 base and J by 7 bases, with 5 bases of the junction left unmatched. The CDR3 runs to 16 residues. The germline gives CDR1 SGHAT, CDR2 FQDESV (reference sequence). CDR3: CASSLGLAGAGNEQFF. DNA for the CDR3: TGTGCCAGCAGCTTAGGACTAGCGGGGGCCGGGAATGAGCAGTTCTTC. Drawing the rest from reference TRBV11-1 and TRBJ2-1, the complete variable domain is EAEVAQSPRYKITEKSQAVAFWCDPISGHATLYWYRQILGQGPELLVQFQDESVVDDSQLPKDRFSAERLKGVDSTLKIQPAELGDSAMYLCASSLGLAGAGNEQFFGPGTRLTVL.

The chain combines TRBV2 with TRBJ2-2; 7 nucleotides agree with TRBD1. This CDR3 is 15 amino acids long. V shed 2 bases and J 7 bases; nucleotides not matched to a gene: 7. Germline CDR1 SNHLY, CDR2 FYNNEI. CDR3 nucleotide sequence: TGTGCCAGCAGTGAACAGGGGGAAGTCTACGGGGAGCTGTTTTTT. As protein: CASSEQGEVYGELFF.

This sequence joins TRBV7-9 and TRBJ1-6, with D possibly TRBD1 on 6 matching bases. CDR1 SEHNR and CDR2 FQNEAQ come from the germline V gene (reference sequence). The CDR3 extends over 14 amino acids. V gave up 5 bases and J gave up 14 bases, with 19 bases separating them. CDR3 residues: CASSQAGAFWALHF. The CDR3 DNA is TGTGCCAGCAGCCAGGCGGGGGCCTTTTGGGCCCTCCACTTT.

CDR3 DNA: TGTGCCAGCAGTCCCTCGGGGGGCAGGGAAAAACTGTTTTTT. Encoded protein: CASSPSGGREKLFF. This sequence joins TRBV6-5 and TRBJ1-4; TRBD1 is a possible D gene (6 bases). Germline V gene data show CDR1 as MNHEY and CDR2 as SVGAGI. V was trimmed by 5 bases and J by 8 bases, leaving 15 bases between them. This CDR3 has 14 residues.

The V and J genes are TRBV9 and TRBJ2-1; perhaps TRBD2 as D (6 bases). The V and J ends lost 0 bases and 6 bases respectively, with 19 bases between them. This CDR3 is 17 amino acids long. In germline, CDR1 is SGDLS, CDR2 YYNGEE. The CDR3 DNA follows: TGTGCCAGCAGCGTAGGGGGGAGGAGGGGATCTTCCAATGAGCAGTTCTTC. Amino acids: CASSVGGRRGSSNEQFF.

This clone came up once. The genes are TRBV4-1 and TRBJ1-2; 8 nucleotides match TRBD1. V was clipped by 0 bases and J by 8 bases; unmatched bases: 2. Germline V gene sequence: CDR1 MGHRA, CDR2 YSYEKL. The CDR3 contains 13 residues. The CDR3 is CASSQEQGVGYTF. In nucleotides, the CDR3 is TGCGCCAGCAGCCAAGAACAGGGGGTCGGCTACACCTTC.

The J gene is TRBJ2-5, the V gene TRBV5-4, with 8 bases matching TRBD1. CDR1 and CDR2 (germline): SGHNT, YYREEE (reference sequence). This CDR3 is 14 amino acids long. The J segment lost 4 bases and the V segment lost 4 bases, leaving 6 bases of the junction unmatched. For the CDR3, the DNA is TGTGCCAGCAGCGAAGGACAGGGAAGAGAGACCCAGTACTTC. Translation gives CASSEGQGRETQYF. The full variable domain, completed using reference TRBV5-4 and TRBJ2-5, is ETGVTQSPTHLIKTRGQQVTLRCSSQSGHNTVSWYQQALGQGPQFIFQYYREEENGRGNFPPRFSGLQFPNYSSELNVNALELDDSALYLCASSEGQGRETQYFGPGTRLLVL.

CDR3 sequence reads: CASSDYTENTEAFF. DNA of the CDR3: TGTGCCAGCAGTGATTATACAGAGAACACTGAAGCTTTCTTT. The J gene is TRBJ1-1, the V gene TRBV6-1, with no clear D. V was pared by 3 bases and J by 1 base, with 9 bases between. Germline CDR1 MNHNS, CDR2 SASEGT. The CDR3 is 14 amino acids.

In its sample, this clone was seen many times. The rearrangement links TRBV5-1 to TRBJ1-4, with TRBD1 identical over 8 bases. The length of the CDR3 is 16 residues. The junction had 12 bases not matched to a gene; V was cut back by 6 bases and J by 5 bases. Germline CDR1 and CDR2: SGHRS and YFSETQ. CDR3 DNA: TGCGCCAGCACCAAGGACAGGGAGTATTTAAATGAAAAACTGTTTTTT. Protein product: CASTKDREYLNEKLFF.

V and J are TRBV6-1 and TRBJ2-7; D unresolved. CDR1 MNHNS and CDR2 SASEGT come from the germline V gene. The CDR3 covers 14 residues. The V gene lost 1 base and the J gene lost 5 bases, with 12 bases spanning the gap. The CDR3 DNA reads TGTGCCAGCAGTGAAGGGGTCAGGATTAACGAGCAGTACTTC. Protein sequence: CASSEGVRINEQYF.

The chain joins TRBV12-5 to TRBJ2-7; the D is unclear. This CDR3 comprises 11 residues. Germline V gene data show CDR1 as LGHNT and CDR2 as FRNRAP. V was cut by 4 bases and J by 4 bases, with 5 bases left in between. This CDR3 reads CASGSGYEQYF. CDR3 sequence (DNA): TGTGCTAGTGGTTCCGGGTACGAGCAGTACTTC.

The chain employs TRBV4-1 and TRBJ2-5; 12 nucleotides match TRBD2. The germline gives CDR1 MGHRA, CDR2 YSYEKL. Trimming cost V 1 base and J 2 bases; bases outside gene matches: 8. CDR3 length equals 18 residues. The CDR3 here is CASSQGGLAGGPQETQYF. CDR3 nucleotides: TGCGCCAGCAGCCAAGGTGGGCTAGCGGGGGGGCCGCAAGAGACCCAGTACTTC.

This chain uses TRBV29-1 with TRBJ2-5, with D uncertain. CDR1 is SQVTM, CDR2 ANQGSEA, per germline. Trimming removed 7 bases from V and 2 bases from J, with 5 bases in between. The CDR3 runs to 10 residues. The CDR3 sequence is CSALQETQYF. The DNA of the CDR3 is TGCAGCGCCTTACAAGAGACCCAGTACTTC.

The gene calls are TRBV6-1 and TRBJ1-4; D might be TRBD1 (5 bases). The germline V gene encodes CDR1 MNHNS and CDR2 SASEGT. The CDR3 consists of 14 residues. Trimming pared 3 bases from V and 0 bases from J, leaving 5 bases between. CDR3: CASSETATNEKLFF. Here the CDR3 DNA reads TGTGCCAGCAGTGAGACAGCAACTAATGAAAAACTGTTTTTT.

The chain employs TRBV6-6 and TRBJ1-3; D remains unclear. The germline V gene encodes CDR1 MNHNY and CDR2 SVGAGI (reference sequence). The CDR3 loop spans 12 amino acids. With 8 bases removed from V and 3 bases from J, the gap between germline ends came to 8 bases. The CDR3 bases are TGTGCCAGCGCCGAGCTTGGAAACACCATATATTTT. It encodes CASAELGNTIYF.

The gene calls are TRBV12-3 or TRBV12-4 and TRBJ1-5; a weak D match, TRBD1 (6 bases). Trimming took off 6 bases at V and 3 bases at J, with 9 bases between the two ends. CDR3 length: 13 amino acids. The CDR3 sequence is CASRQGYNQPQHF. The DNA of the CDR3 is TGTGCCAGCAGGCAGGGGTACAATCAGCCCCAGCATTTT.

V gene TRBV6-6 combines with J gene TRBJ1-2; D possibly corresponds to TRBD1 (5 bases). V was pared by 6 bases and J by 4 bases, with 15 bases between. CDR1 MNHNY and CDR2 SVGAGI come from the germline V gene (reference sequence). The CDR3 sequence is 14 residues long. CDR3 residues: CASRMGQNFYGYTF. The CDR3, as DNA: TGTGCCAGCAGGATGGGGCAGAACTTCTATGGCTACACCTTC.

CDR3 sequence: CASSYLRETQYF. The DNA of the CDR3 is TGTGCCAGCAGCTACCTCAGGGAGACCCAGTACTTC. The V call is TRBV7-9, the J call TRBJ2-5; the D is unclear. The CDR3 totals 12 residues. Germline lookup yields CDR1 SEHNR and CDR2 FQNEAQ (reference sequence). The V end was cut by 4 bases, the J end by 5 bases, with 8 bases between.

The chain combines TRBV2 with TRBJ2-7; no definite D call. The CDR3 contains 13 residues. V shed 0 bases and J shed 4 bases, with 7 bases lying between them. Germline CDR1 and CDR2: SNHLY and FYNNEI. CDR3 sequence: CASSEALLYEQYF. The CDR3 bases are TGTGCCAGCAGTGAAGCCCTCCTTTACGAGCAGTACTTC.

The genes are TRBV21-1 and TRBJ1-4; whether TRBD1, the table's D call, matches the DNA was not checked. TRBV21-1 is listed as a pseudogene. The CDR3 extends over 14 amino acids. CDR3 protein: CASTNRGQHEKLFF. Written as DNA, the CDR3 is TGTGCCAGCACCAACAGGGGGCAGCATGAAAAACTGTTTTTT.